What follows are 13 T cell receptor beta chains derived from one specimen sequenced in a study of a mutant IDH1 vaccine in newly diagnosed glioma. Their cognate antigens are unknown. Clones were sequenced by immunoSEQ multiplex PCR, and TCRdb holds only the in-frame ones, with some missing. The sample contains tens of thousands of clones, 84% of which appear only once. Indicated time point: week 11, during vaccination. One vaccine dose held 300 ug of mutant IDH1 20-mer peptide and came with topical imiquimod. The sample here was PBMCs, taken from a glioma patient whose treatment included an IDH1 peptide vaccine. These receptors originate from a man aged 35 to 55 with glioma.

Here the CDR3 reads CASSLTSGIETQYF. The DNA of the CDR3 is TGTGCCAGCAGCTTGACTAGCGGGATAGAGACCCAGTACTTC. The chain combines TRBV5-4 with TRBJ2-5, with TRBD2 matching over 10 bases. The length of the CDR3 is 14 residues. After removal of 1 base from V and 4 bases from J, the junction contained 1 base not matched to a gene. The germline V gene encodes CDR1 SGHNT and CDR2 YYREEE (reference sequence). The entire variable domain, with the rest obtained from reference TRBV5-4 and TRBJ2-5, is as follows: ETGVTQSPTHLIKTRGQQVTLRCSSQSGHNTVSWYQQALGQGPQFIFQYYREEENGRGNFPPRFSGLQFPNYSSELNVNALELDDSALYLCASSLTSGIETQYFGPGTRLLVL.

The chain is built from TRBV10-2 and TRBJ1-2; the D is unclear. The CDR3 length is 14 residues. V was cut by 10 bases and J by 0 bases, with 15 bases left in between. Germline V gene data show CDR1 as WSHSY and CDR2 as SAAADI. The CDR3 DNA reads as TGCGCCACTGGATCGGGGTCGTCTAACTATGGCTACACCTTC. This sequence encodes CATGSGSSNYGYTF.

This chain connects TRBV2 to TRBJ1-5; D ambiguous. There are 14 residues in the CDR3. Germline assignment: CDR1 SNHLY and CDR2 FYNNEI. The V end lost 5 bases, the J end lost 4 bases, and 12 bases lay between the germline ends. CDR3 sequence (DNA): TGTGCCAGCAGTTTCGTCACAATAAATCAGCCCCAGCATTTT. The encoded protein is CASSFVTINQPQHF.

The genes are TRBV5-1 and TRBJ2-4; D is ambiguous. Germline CDR1 SGHRS, CDR2 YFSETQ. V gave up 1 base and J gave up 0 bases, with 5 bases separating them. The CDR3 consists of 14 residues. The CDR3, as DNA: TGCGCCAGCAGCTTGCAGTTAGCCAAAAACATTCAGTACTTC. It codes for CASSLQLAKNIQYF.

This chain uses TRBV7-2 with TRBJ2-7; the match to TRBD2 covers 9 bases. The CDR3 contains 15 residues. The J segment lost 6 bases and the V segment lost 1 base, leaving 7 bases of the junction unmatched. CDR1 is SGHTA, CDR2 FQGNSA, per germline. CDR3 sequence reads: CASSLGVSGSAEQYF. The CDR3 DNA follows: TGTGCCAGCAGCTTAGGTGTTAGCGGGAGCGCCGAGCAGTACTTC.

The V gene is TRBV5-1, the J gene TRBJ1-4; no clear D. The germline V gene has CDR1 SGHRS and CDR2 YFSETQ. The germline V and J ends were trimmed by 0 bases and 3 bases, with 6 bases remaining between them. The CDR3 runs to 14 residues. For the CDR3, the DNA is TGCGCCAGCAGCTTGGGGTCGGCTAATGAAAAACTGTTTTTT. Protein: CASSLGSANEKLFF.

The chain links TRBV9 to TRBJ2-7; 7 bases fit TRBD2. V was clipped by 0 bases and J by 0 bases; unmatched bases: 6. There are 16 residues in the CDR3. Germline assignment: CDR1 SGDLS and CDR2 YYNGEE. The CDR3 region is CASSVGASGASYEQYF. The CDR3 nucleotides read TGTGCCAGCAGCGTAGGAGCTAGCGGAGCCTCCTACGAGCAGTACTTC.

This clone was seen more than once but under ten times. The CDR3 is CSSVGSGTWDTQYF. For the CDR3, the DNA is TGCAGCTCTGTAGGTAGCGGGACCTGGGATACGCAGTATTTT. The J gene is TRBJ2-3, the V gene TRBV29-1; TRBD2 agrees at 8 bases. The J segment lost 6 bases and the V segment lost 8 bases, leaving 13 bases of the junction unmatched. Germline CDR1 is SQVTM and CDR2 is ANQGSEA. The CDR3 sequence is 14 residues long.

V is TRBV4-1 and J is TRBJ2-5; 7 nucleotides line up with TRBD1. CDR1 is MGHRA and CDR2 is YSYEKL in the germline V gene. J was trimmed by 1 base and V by 2 bases; bases with no gene match: 13. The CDR3 covers 18 residues. The CDR3 reads CASSQKSPQTGIQETQYF. The CDR3, as DNA: TGCGCCAGCAGCCAAAAGAGCCCCCAGACAGGGATCCAAGAGACCCAGTACTTC.

In its sample, this clone was seen once. V usage is TRBV7-7 and J usage is TRBJ2-2, with 7 bases aligning to TRBD2. The ends lost 5 bases at V and 7 bases at J; junction bases unmatched: 4. Germline V gene data show CDR1 as SSHAT and CDR2 as FNYEAQ (reference sequence). This CDR3 spans 13 amino acids. CDR3 amino acids: CASSPRTSGELFF. The CDR3 coding sequence is TGTGCCAGCAGCCCTCGGACTAGCGGGGAGCTGTTTTTT.

V usage is TRBV4-1 and J usage is TRBJ2-7; weak D call: TRBD2 (6 bases). This CDR3 comprises 15 residues. CDR1 and CDR2 (germline): MGHRA, YSYEKL. Trimming cost V 5 bases and J 5 bases, with 19 bases left between them. CDR3 in amino acids: CASSTPEGLRNEQYF. CDR3 sequence (DNA): TGCGCCAGCAGCACCCCCGAGGGACTTCGGAACGAGCAGTACTTC.

The rearrangement uses TRBV7-9 and TRBJ2-2; D perhaps matches TRBD2 (5 bases). CDR3 length: 15 residues. Trimming shortened V by 2 bases and J by 3 bases, and 10 bases separated the two germline ends. From germline, CDR1 is SEHNR and CDR2 FQNEAQ (reference sequence). CDR3 amino acids: CASSLRGEYTGELFF. CDR3 in DNA: TGTGCCAGCAGCTTACGGGGAGAGTACACCGGGGAGCTGTTTTTT.

The chain's CDR3 is CASSHNRDYPGEQYF. The DNA of the CDR3 is TGTGCCAGCAGCCACAATCGGGACTACCCCGGTGAGCAGTACTTC. The rearrangement links TRBV4-2 to TRBJ2-7; the match to TRBD2 covers 7 bases. Trimming removed 3 bases from V and 7 bases from J; junction bases left unmatched: 12. Germline V gene lookup returns CDR1 LGHNA and CDR2 YNFKEQ. This CDR3 is built from 15 residues.